Listed below are T cell receptor beta chains from one sample, sequenced in a study of monozygotic twins with inflammatory bowel disease. TCRdb reprocessed the 5' RACE reads and stores each CDR3 protein as one record, lacking DNA. Recorded for this sample: approximately 400,000 distinct CDR3 sequences. Sequenced material: blood. The receptors here all came from a human donor with ulcerative colitis or Crohn's disease, or a healthy co-twin of an affected twin (not recorded which). Both conserved end residues are part of each CDR3. The order of the fields is CDR3 protein, J gene, V gene.

CASSWASAGELFF | TRBJ2-2 | TRBV5-6
CSATLAPDTQYF | TRBJ2-3 | TRBV20-1
CASRGAPGQLSGNTIYF | TRBJ1-3 | TRBV18
CASSPGLADLGETQYF | TRBJ2-5 | TRBV4-1
CASSLRGYTGELFF | TRBJ2-2 | TRBV28
CSASRIAVSTDTQYF | TRBJ2-3 | TRBV20-1
CSASSGTSLYEQYF | TRBJ2-7 | TRBV20-1
CASSLESTGNVKRNTEAFF | TRBJ1-1 | TRBV5-1
CASSDGTGFSGNTIYF | TRBJ1-3 | TRBV6-1
CSASRGNYGYTF | TRBJ1-2 | TRBV20-1
CASSQDAGDGYNEQFF | TRBJ2-1 | TRBV3-1
CASSFLRGANTEAFF | TRBJ1-1 | TRBV6-5
CSVERQLMNTEAFF | TRBJ1-1 | TRBV29-1
CASSLVGTSGGMETQYF | TRBJ2-5 | TRBV7-2
CASSQSVGANTIYF | TRBJ1-3 | TRBV3-1
CASSTRQGGPQHF | TRBJ1-5 | TRBV5-1
CASSSSGQGAFWEQYF | TRBJ2-7 | TRBV27
CAWSRGSNQPQHF | TRBJ1-5 | TRBV30
CASSYLDPWDRGNYEQYF | TRBJ2-7 | TRBV5-5
CASNSPPSDIAVGTQYF | TRBJ2-5 | TRBV2
CATSRASGRAGQETQYF | TRBJ2-5 | TRBV15
CAWCDSSKDQPQHF | TRBJ1-5 | TRBV30
CASSEQGGGNTIYF | TRBJ1-3 | TRBV2
CASSDGSGNTIYF | TRBJ1-3 | TRBV2
CASSQDRGEQYF | TRBJ2-7 | TRBV7-9
CASSSISNDRFYGYTF | TRBJ1-2 | TRBV7-9
CASSPDGPSNQPQHF | TRBJ1-5 | TRBV12-3/TRBV12-4
CASRLLGTAEQFF | TRBJ2-1 | TRBV27
CASTQAGPWEPQHF | TRBJ1-5 | TRBV6-2/TRBV6-3
CASSTGTSGSNTGELFF | TRBJ2-2 | TRBV5-1
CASDRAGVSYEQYF | TRBJ2-7 | TRBV6-2/TRBV6-3
CASSPQGTGGGLNTEAFF | TRBJ1-1 | TRBV11-1
CASSLRQQGRWDQETQYF | TRBJ2-5 | TRBV28
CASRVREWVSNQPQHF | TRBJ1-5 | TRBV6-1
CSATPTGPAGPLHF | TRBJ1-6 | TRBV20-1